The present entry profiles one T cell receptor (beta chain) with its context. V was trimmed by 3 bases and J by 0 bases, leaving 7 bases between them. Germline V gene sequence: CDR1 LNHDA, CDR2 SQIVND (reference sequence). The CDR3 is 14 amino acids. Sequencing was performed with immunoSEQ multiplex PCR; in TCRdb, only in-frame clones are kept and a portion is missing. The sample yields a few hundred thousand clones, around nine tenths seen once. The source of the sample is a study of blood T cell repertoires in COVID-19. Study summary: Whether acute or convalescent, the COVID-19 samples came from the United States, Italy and Spain.

This TCR was sampled from a human donor in a cohort sampled during active COVID-19. J is TRBJ2-3 and V is TRBV19, with D possibly TRBD2 on 5 matching bases. The sequencing input was peripheral blood. The CDR3 DNA sequence: TGTGCCAGTAGTATCCGGAGGAGCACAGATACGCAGTATTTT. Translating gives CASSIRRSTDTQYF.